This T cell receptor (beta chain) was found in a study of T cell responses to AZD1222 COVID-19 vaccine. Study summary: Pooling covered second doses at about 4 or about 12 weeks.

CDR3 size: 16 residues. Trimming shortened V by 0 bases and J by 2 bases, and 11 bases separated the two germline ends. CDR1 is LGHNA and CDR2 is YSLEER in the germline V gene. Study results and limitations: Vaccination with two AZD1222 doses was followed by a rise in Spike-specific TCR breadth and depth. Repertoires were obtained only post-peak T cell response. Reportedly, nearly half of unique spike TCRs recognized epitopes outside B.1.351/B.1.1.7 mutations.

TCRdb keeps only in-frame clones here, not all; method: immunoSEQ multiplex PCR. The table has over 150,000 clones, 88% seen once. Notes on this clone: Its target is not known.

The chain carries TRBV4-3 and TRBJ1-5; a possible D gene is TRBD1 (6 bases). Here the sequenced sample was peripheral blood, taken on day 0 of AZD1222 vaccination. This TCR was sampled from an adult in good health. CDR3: CASSQEGGRGNQPQHF. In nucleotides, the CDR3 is TGCGCCAGCAGCCAAGAAGGGGGGCGAGGCAATCAGCCCCAGCATTTT.